This entry concerns a single T cell receptor beta chain. This sample was included in a study of blood T cells in healthy people across ages. Combining a sample-barcoded 5' primer with a J-beta primer mix, a second PCR ran for about 7 to 11 cycles. Each of the cDNA molecules was tagged by a template-switch adaptor with 12 random nucleotides. Every sample produced at least 2.5 million CDR3-containing paired-end reads. One entry per CDR3 protein results from TCRdb running MiXCR on the 5' RACE reads. The table records some 760,000 distinct CDR3 sequences, around 25% of them present only once. The CDR3 runs to 12 residues. Trimming took off 11 bases at V and 6 bases at J, with 13 bases between the two ends. The germline gives CDR1 MDHEN, CDR2 SYDVKM. The same data also went into a second study, on T cells of mothers and their children. From that second work: RNA was extracted, and all of it went into cDNA synthesis at about 1.6 ug per 15 ul. The study obtained over 8.5 million TCR beta CDR3 reads per mother and some 3 million per child.

This clonotype originated in a boy aged 5-17 years in good health. V gene TRBV28 combines with J gene TRBJ2-2; D perhaps matches TRBD1 (6 bases). Sequencing used blood. The DNA for the CDR3 is TGTGCCTCGGACAGCTTATCCGGGGAGCTGTTTTTT. It codes for CASDSLSGELFF. Looking up the rest from reference TRBV28 and TRBJ2-2 gives the full variable domain: DVKVTQSSRYLVKRTGEKVFLECVQDMDHENMFWYRQDPGLGLRLIYFSYDVKMKEKGDIPEGYSVSREKKERFSLILESASTNQTSMYLCASDSLSGELFFGEGSRLTVL.